This TCR beta chain was obtained from a study of human T cells and chemical hapten exposure. Indicated time point: patch test 2, 6 weeks after DPC sensitization. The treatment was: therapeutic diphenylcyclopropenone sensitization with weekly scalp DPC. Extraction of total RNA was performed on unfractionated whole blood. There are a few counts of this clonotype. The antigen is undetermined. TCRdb ran MiXCR on the RACE reads and lists one entry per CDR3 protein. The profile covers tens of thousands of distinct CDR3 sequences, with around a tenth appearing a single time and around 14% taken by the ten largest. Study-wide points: It was expanded TCRs that formed significantly more large CDR3 similarity clusters than controls did.

Sequenced here: whole blood, sampled in connection with sensitization to the hapten diphenylcyclopropenone (DPC). The clonotype originates from a woman aged 30 to 39 with alopecia areata. Some clones in this sample may be carry-over from other donors' samples.

The CDR3 is CASSSGRGRSGTEAFF. The DNA of the CDR3 is TGTGCCAGCAGCTCAGGGAGGGGACGGTCGGGAACTGAAGCTTTCTTT. This rearrangement joins TRBV7-3 to TRBJ1-1; a weak D match, TRBD1 (5 bases). The CDR3 is made up of 16 amino acids. V was shortened by 4 bases and J by 5 bases, with 20 bases between the two germline ends. Germline loops: CDR1 SGHTA, CDR2 FQGTGA.